The 31 T cell receptor beta chains in this list originate from one sample, sequenced in a study of OX40 agonist ivuxolimab in advanced cancers. Sequencing was performed with immunoSEQ multiplex PCR; in TCRdb, only in-frame clones are kept and a portion is missing. The sample carries roughly 70,000 clones, around 89% recorded once. Material: CD4+ or CD8+ T cells sorted from blood, obtained in a trial of the OX40 agonist ivuxolimab. The receptors stem from an adult with an advanced solid tumor such as melanoma, head and neck, liver or kidney cancer.

J is TRBJ2-3 and V is TRBV7-9; D remains ambiguous. The length of the CDR3 is 16 residues. Trimming stripped 5 bases from V and 2 bases from J, with 17 bases between. From germline, CDR1 is SEHNR and CDR2 FQNEAQ (reference sequence). The CDR3 DNA reads as TGTGCCAGCAGCCCCGTCATGGCGGTCCACACAGATACGCAGTATTTT. This translates into CASSPVMAVHTDTQYF.

The rearrangement joins TRBV15 to TRBJ2-3; a weak D match, TRBD2 (6 bases). V was pared by 0 bases and J by 0 bases, with 16 bases between. CDR3 size: 18 residues. CDR1 is LNHNV, CDR2 YYDKDF, per germline (reference sequence). CDR3 coding DNA: TGTGCCACCAGCAGAGATCCGTTGGCGGGGATAAGCACAGATACGCAGTATTTT. Its protein product is CATSRDPLAGISTDTQYF.

This clone occurred once. V and J are TRBV4-1 and TRBJ2-4; D gene unclear. The CDR3 covers 15 residues. Germline loops: CDR1 MGHRA, CDR2 YSYEKL. Trimming pared 7 bases from V and 1 base from J, leaving 14 bases between. CDR3 amino acids: CASTPNSWAKNIQYF. Written as DNA, the CDR3 is TGCGCCAGCACCCCTAACTCCTGGGCCAAAAACATTCAGTACTTC.

V and J are TRBV5-4 and TRBJ1-4, with D perhaps TRBD1 (6 bases). The CDR3 consists of 15 residues. V was trimmed by 4 bases and J by 0 bases, leaving 10 bases between them. The V gene's germline CDR1 is SGHNT and CDR2 YYREEE (reference sequence). The CDR3 loop is CASSPGAATNEKLFF. The CDR3 bases are TGTGCCAGCAGCCCGGGGGCGGCAACTAATGAAAAACTGTTTTTT.

This chain joins TRBV30 and TRBJ2-1; TRBD2 matches 10 bases. The germline V gene encodes CDR1 GTSNPN and CDR2 SVGIG (reference sequence). The CDR3 loop spans 15 amino acids. Trimming took 0 bases from V and 9 from J; bases not matched to a gene: 8. CDR3 bases: TGTGCCTGGAGTGTCGGGCTAGCGGGAGTCGGTGAGCAGTTCTTC. This codes for CAWSVGLAGVGEQFF.

The chain recombines TRBV14 with TRBJ2-1; tentatively, D is TRBD2 (5 bases). Trimming removed 0 bases at V and 10 bases at J, with 13 bases between. CDR1 is SGHDN, CDR2 FVKESK, per germline. The CDR3 covers 14 residues. CDR3 in amino acids: CASSQDASGWEQFF. The CDR3 coding sequence is TGTGCCAGCAGCCAAGATGCGTCGGGGTGGGAGCAGTTCTTC.

The genes are TRBV5-1 and TRBJ2-2; 9 bases align to TRBD2. Germline V lookup: CDR1 SGHRS, CDR2 YFSETQ. V shed 4 bases and J 3 bases; nucleotides not matched to a gene: 7. The CDR3 totals 16 residues. CDR3 nucleotide sequence: TGCGCCAGCAGCGAGATTAGCGGGAGTGACACCGGGGAGCTGTTTTTT. Encoded protein: CASSEISGSDTGELFF.

The chain has TRBV6-6 and TRBJ1-2; D is unresolved. The ends were cut back, 5 bases at V and 4 bases at J, with 11 bases in the middle. The CDR3 runs to 13 residues. Germline V gene lookup returns CDR1 MNHNY and CDR2 SVGAGI (reference sequence). CDR3 sequence reads: CASSQDLGYGYTF. The CDR3 nucleotides are TGTGCCAGCAGTCAGGACCTTGGCTATGGCTACACCTTC.

The V gene is TRBV19, the J gene TRBJ2-2; 9 nucleotides align to TRBD1. The germline V gene encodes CDR1 LNHDA and CDR2 SQIVND (reference sequence). Trimming removed 6 bases from V and 5 bases from J; junction bases left unmatched: 16. The CDR3 extends over 18 amino acids. CDR3 amino acids: CASSARAGQGALTGELFF. DNA of the CDR3: TGTGCCAGTAGCGCCCGGGCGGGACAGGGCGCGTTAACCGGGGAGCTGTTTTTT.

V usage is TRBV15 and J usage is TRBJ2-7; 16 bases match TRBD2. Germline V gives CDR1 LNHNV, CDR2 YYDKDF (reference sequence). With V trimmed by 0 bases and J by 1 base, 6 bases remained unmatched. The CDR3 spans 19 residues. The DNA for the CDR3 is TGTGCCACCAGCAGAGATGGGACTAGCGGGAGGGCCTTGTCCTACGAGCAGTACTTC. It translates to CATSRDGTSGRALSYEQYF.

J is TRBJ2-1 and V is TRBV28, with TRBD2 matching over 8 bases. V lost 7 bases and J lost 3; bases outside the gene matches: 8. The CDR3 is 15 amino acids. Germline CDR1 reads MDHEN; CDR2 reads SYDVKM. CDR3 sequence: CASNNGRGRYNEQFF. The CDR3 coding sequence is TGTGCCAGCAATAACGGGAGGGGTCGCTACAATGAGCAGTTCTTC.

V and J are TRBV6-1 and TRBJ2-1, with TRBD2 matching over 11 bases. V was clipped by 4 bases and J by 4 bases; unmatched bases: 0. The length of the CDR3 is 14 residues. Germline-derived CDR1 and CDR2 are MNHNS and SASEGT. CDR3 sequence reads: CASSVAGGYNEQFF. As DNA, the CDR3 is TGTGCCAGCAGTGTAGCGGGGGGGTACAATGAGCAGTTCTTC.

J is TRBJ1-5 and V is TRBV6-1, with a possible D match to TRBD1 (6 bases). Germline V CDR1 and CDR2: MNHNS, SASEGT. This CDR3 has 16 amino acids. With 1 base removed from V and 6 bases from J, the gap between germline ends came to 16 bases. The CDR3 loop reads CASSEVKRTAGQPQHF. The CDR3 coding sequence is TGTGCCAGCAGTGAAGTCAAGAGGACAGCGGGTCAGCCCCAGCATTTT.

A remark on this clone: The junction does not match germline at one end; this may be a read error. The chain employs TRBV4-1 and TRBJ2-2, with D perhaps given as TRBD1 or TRBD2 (5 bases each). The CDR3 extends over 14 amino acids. From germline, CDR1 is MGHRA and CDR2 YSYEKL. CDR3 in amino acids: CASSQVSGTGELFF. The CDR3 nucleotides are TGCGCCAGCAGCCAAGTTTCCGGGACCGGAGAGCTGTTTTTT.

The chain links TRBV7-9 to TRBJ2-1; 7 nucleotides match TRBD2. Germline V lookup: CDR1 SEHNR, CDR2 FQNEAQ (reference sequence). The CDR3 sequence is 15 residues long. Losses at the gene ends were 3 bases for V and 1 base for J; bases not matched to a gene: 3. CDR3 amino acids: CASSLGEGSYNEQFF. For the CDR3, the DNA is TGTGCCAGCAGCTTGGGGGAGGGGTCCTACAATGAGCAGTTCTTC.

The chain is built from TRBV7-9 and TRBJ1-4, with 9 bases lining up with TRBD1. Losses at the gene ends were 2 bases for V and 8 bases for J; bases not matched to a gene: 6. The CDR3 sequence is 15 residues long. The germline V gene encodes CDR1 SEHNR and CDR2 FQNEAQ (reference sequence). CDR3 sequence (DNA): TGTGCCAGCAGCTTACCGGGACAGGGTAGGGAAAAACTGTTTTTT. It encodes CASSLPGQGREKLFF.

The J gene is TRBJ1-2, the V gene TRBV7-2, with D unresolved. V lost 2 bases, J lost 0 bases, and 7 bases lay in between. Germline values: CDR1 SGHTA, CDR2 FQGNSA. The CDR3 is 14 amino acids. CDR3 bases: TGTGCCAGCAGCTTATACGGAGCTAACTATGGCTACACCTTC. This gives the protein CASSLYGANYGYTF.

The chain couples TRBV7-2 to TRBJ2-7; D uncertain. The CDR3 extends over 15 amino acids. The V gene's germline CDR1 is SGHTA and CDR2 FQGNSA. Trimming cost V 3 bases and J 3 bases, with 15 bases left between them. This chain's CDR3 is CASSLLGFRDYEQYF. The CDR3 nucleotides read TGTGCCAGCAGCTTGTTGGGCTTTAGGGACTACGAGCAGTACTTC.

The CDR3 DNA reads as TGTGCCAGCAGCTTACTTACCGGACAGGTCCCGCGTGGCTACACCTTC. Residues: CASSLLTGQVPRGYTF. This rearrangement joins TRBV7-9 to TRBJ1-2; 7 nucleotides align to TRBD1. The CDR3 is 16 residues long. V gave up 2 bases and J gave up 7 bases; unmatched junction bases: 13. The germline V gene has CDR1 SEHNR and CDR2 FQNEAQ (reference sequence). Full variable domain (rest looked up from reference TRBV7-9 and TRBJ1-2): DTGVSQNPRHKITKRGQNVTFRCDPISEHNRLYWYRQTLGQGPEFLTYFQNEAQLEKSRLLSDRFSAERPKGSFSTLEIQRTEQGDSAMYLCASSLLTGQVPRGYTFGSGTRLTVV.

This clone was seen a handful of times. The rearrangement uses TRBV10-3 and TRBJ1-2; D is undetermined. The CDR3 covers 13 residues. With 0 bases removed from V and 2 bases from J, the gap between germline ends came to 4 bases. The germline V gene has CDR1 ENHRY and CDR2 SYGVKD. CDR3 in DNA: TGTGCCATCAGTGAGTCGAGGAACTATGGCTACACCTTC. This codes for CAISESRNYGYTF.

This CDR3 reads CASSLGGSAGGQETQYF. CDR3 coding DNA: TGCGCCAGCAGCTTGGGAGGGTCGGCGGGAGGCCAAGAGACCCAGTACTTC. The gene calls are TRBV5-1 and TRBJ2-5, with 8 nucleotides matching TRBD2. V shed 0 bases and J 1 base; nucleotides not matched to a gene: 8. Looked up from germline, CDR1 is SGHRS and CDR2 is YFSETQ. The CDR3 is 17 residues long.

This clone was detected once. The chain's CDR3 is CASSSDYSADTQYF. The CDR3 DNA reads TGTGCCAGCAGCTCTGACTACAGTGCAGATACGCAGTATTTT. This chain uses TRBV7-2 with TRBJ2-3; possibly TRBD2 for D (5 bases). Trimming pared 4 bases from V and 4 bases from J, leaving 12 bases between. CDR1 SGHTA and CDR2 FQGNSA come from the germline V gene. This CDR3 is 14 amino acids long.

The rearrangement uses TRBV5-1 and TRBJ1-1, with 7 bases matching TRBD1. V was pared by 4 bases and J by 2 bases, with 11 bases of the junction left unmatched. The germline gives CDR1 SGHRS, CDR2 YFSETQ. The CDR3 is 16 residues long. The CDR3 nucleotides are TGCGCCAGCAGCGCCGCCCAAACAGGGGTCAACACTGAAGCTTTCTTT. Amino acid sequence: CASSAAQTGVNTEAFF. Filled out from reference TRBV5-1 and TRBJ1-1, the complete variable domain reads KAGVTQTPRYLIKTRGQQVTLSCSPISGHRSVSWYQQTPGQGLQFLFEYFSETQRNKGNFPGRFSGRQFSNSRSEMNVSTLELGDSALYLCASSAAQTGVNTEAFFGQGTRLTVV.

The chain links TRBV11-3 to TRBJ2-7, with TRBD1 matching over 10 bases. V lost 0 bases to trimming and J lost 3 bases; unmatched junction nucleotides: 5. CDR1 SGHNT and CDR2 YENEEA come from the germline V gene. This CDR3 is 16 amino acids long. CDR3 loop: CASSLEGQGNHYEQYF. The CDR3 DNA is TGTGCCAGCAGCTTAGAGGGACAGGGGAACCACTACGAGCAGTACTTC. The entire variable domain, with the rest obtained from reference TRBV11-3 and TRBJ2-7, is as follows: EAGVVQSPRYKIIEKKQPVAFWCNPISGHNTLYWYLQNLGQGPELLIRYENEEAVDDSQLPKDRFSAERLKGVDSTLKIQPAELGDSAVYLCASSLEGQGNHYEQYFGPGTRLTVT.

The J gene is TRBJ1-2, the V gene TRBV27; unclear D gene. From germline, CDR1 is MNHEY and CDR2 SMNVEV (reference sequence). V shed 0 bases and J shed 2 bases, with 7 bases lying between them. The CDR3 runs 14 residues. The CDR3 DNA reads TGTGCCAGCAGTTTATCTGGGTCCAACTATGGCTACACCTTC. Its protein is CASSLSGSNYGYTF.

This clone was seen only a few times. V and J are TRBV30 and TRBJ1-1; D perhaps matches TRBD1 (5 bases). Germline V gene data show CDR1 as GTSNPN and CDR2 as SVGIG (reference sequence). CDR3 size: 11 residues. V was pared by 2 bases and J by 7 bases, with 8 bases between. This CDR3 reads CAWSSDSEAFF. DNA of the CDR3: TGTGCCTGGAGTTCCGACAGTGAAGCTTTCTTT.

The chain has TRBV4-3 and TRBJ2-7; TRBD1 matches at 8 bases. Germline CDR1 LGHNA, CDR2 YSLEER. Germline trimming cut 3 bases from V and 0 bases from J; bases unmatched to any gene: 1. The CDR3 has 14 amino acids. The CDR3 is CASSQDRASYEQYF. The CDR3 nucleotides are TGCGCCAGCAGCCAGGACAGGGCCTCCTACGAGCAGTACTTC.

The V call is TRBV2, the J call TRBJ2-1, with 9 bases matching TRBD2. Trimming cost V 4 bases and J 4 bases; bases outside gene matches: 2. CDR1 is SNHLY and CDR2 is FYNNEI in the germline V gene. This CDR3 has 14 residues. DNA of the CDR3: TGTGCCAGCAGTGGGACTAGCGCTTACAATGAGCAGTTCTTC. Translated, it gives CASSGTSAYNEQFF.

The chain has TRBV6-5 and TRBJ2-7; 8 nucleotides line up with TRBD2. V lost 5 bases to trimming and J lost 3 bases; unmatched junction nucleotides: 9. This CDR3 has 15 amino acids. Germline CDR1 and CDR2: MNHEY and SVGAGI. The CDR3 coding sequence is TGTGCCAGCAGTCGGAGCGGGACTAGTAACTACGAGCAGTACTTC. Protein: CASSRSGTSNYEQYF.

The chain couples TRBV19 to TRBJ2-7, with D uncertain. The germline V gene encodes CDR1 LNHDA and CDR2 SQIVND (reference sequence). Trimming removed 2 bases from V and 0 bases from J, with 8 bases in between. This CDR3 region has 14 residues. CDR3 in DNA: TGTGCCAGTAGTATATGGGGATCCTCCTACGAGCAGTACTTC. This sequence encodes CASSIWGSSYEQYF.

This sequence joins TRBV10-1 and TRBJ2-7, with D possibly being TRBD2 (5 bases). CDR1 is WNHNN and CDR2 is SYGVQD in the germline V gene (reference sequence). The CDR3 contains 15 residues. V was cut by 7 bases and J by 3 bases, with 19 bases left in between. This chain's CDR3 is CASIYEGASFYEQYF. CDR3 nucleotides: TGCGCCAGCATTTACGAGGGCGCATCCTTCTACGAGCAGTACTTC.